Described below is a single T cell receptor (beta chain) sequence and its context. What it recognizes is unknown. The source of the sample is a study of T cell responses to AZD1222 COVID-19 vaccine. The CDR3 spans 16 residues. Trimming took 8 bases from V and 2 from J; bases not matched to a gene: 9. Germline V gene data show CDR1 as MNHEY and CDR2 as SMNVEV (reference sequence). General study points: Seropositive status at baseline applied to only five or six AZD1222 recipients.

The repertoire was sequenced with immunoSEQ multiplex PCR; TCRdb's copy has only in-frame clones and lacks some. This sample yields 250,000 to 300,000 clones, of which 90% to 95% are seen a single time; 0.5% to 0.7% belongs to the top ten. The material sequenced was peripheral blood, taken 28 days after the second AZD1222 dose. This sequence was found in an adult who received the AZD1222 COVID-19 vaccine. The V gene is TRBV27, the J gene TRBJ2-2, with 9 bases matching TRBD2. CDR3 nucleotide sequence: TGTGCCAGCCGCATGGGGCTAGCGGGAAACACCGGGGAGCTGTTTTTT. It codes for CASRMGLAGNTGELFF.